The rows below give T cell receptor beta chains drawn from one sample of a study of cytomegalovirus exposure and HLA in healthy donors. Assay used: immunoSEQ multiplex PCR; TCRdb lists only in-frame clones, some missing. The sample has some 150,000 clones, roughly 80% seen once; the top ten hold around 4.5%. The sample consisted of PBMCs. The receptors derive from a man aged 25-45 years in good health and CMV-seronegative. Each CDR3 is given with its conserved first and last residue. D genes are given only for firm matches. Size is stated for part of the rows, as once, few or many counts, or as a class when the clone is expanded.

>16|TRBV4-2|once|TRBD2|TRBJ2-1
CASSLQREWPYNEQFF
TGTGCCAGCAGCCTCCAGCGGGAGTGGCCCTACAATGAGCAGTTCTTC
>14|TRBV25-1|few|TRBD1|TRBJ1-2
CASSGTGGADGYTF
TGTGCCAGCAGTGGGACAGGGGGCGCCGATGGCTACACCTTC
>14|TRBV11-2|-|-|TRBJ2-1
CASSLDPGVSEQFF
TGTGCCAGCAGCTTAGATCCGGGGGTCAGTGAGCAGTTCTTC
>12|TRBV19|-|-|TRBJ1-5
CASSIGAQPQHF
TGTGCCAGTAGTATAGGGGCTCAGCCCCAGCATTTT
>15|TRBV15|-|TRBD1|TRBJ1-1
CATSRPGTGESIAFF
TGTGCCACCAGCAGACCCGGGACAGGGGAGAGTATAGCTTTCTTT
>18|TRBV5-1|-|TRBD1|TRBJ2-7
CASSLVVGTGLTLYEQYF
TGCGCCAGCAGCTTGGTTGTAGGGACAGGCCTTACCCTTTACGAGCAGTACTTC
>12|TRBV25-1|-|TRBD1|TRBJ1-1
CASSGGGPEAFF
TGTGCCAGCAGTGGAGGGGGCCCTGAAGCTTTCTTT
>12|TRBV4-1|-|-|TRBJ1-5
CASSDGGQPQHF
TGCGCCAGCAGCGACGGAGGGCAGCCCCAGCATTTT
>12|TRBV29-1|-|TRBD1|TRBJ1-1
CSAWGQGAEAFF
TGCAGCGCCTGGGGACAGGGGGCTGAAGCTTTCTTT
>16|TRBV19|-|TRBD1|TRBJ1-1
CASSIRPGQGATEAFF
TGTGCCAGTAGTATACGCCCGGGACAGGGGGCAACTGAAGCTTTCTTT
>13|TRBV11-2|once|-|TRBJ1-5
CASSLGQNQPQHF
TGTGCCAGCAGCTTAGGGCAGAATCAGCCCCAGCATTTT
>17|TRBV11-2|-|TRBD1|TRBJ1-2
CASSRTGGGSQGYGYTF
TGTGCCAGCAGCAGGACGGGAGGGGGCTCACAAGGCTATGGCTACACCTTC
>15|TRBV5-8|-|TRBD2|TRBJ2-2
CASSYWTSETGELFF
TGTGCCAGCAGCTACTGGACTAGCGAAACCGGGGAGCTGTTTTTT
>18|TRBV11-2|-|TRBD2|TRBJ2-4
CASSLVGGTSGRENIQYF
TGTGCCAGCAGCTTAGTCGGGGGAACTAGCGGGAGAGAAAACATTCAGTACTTC
>15|TRBV9|-|TRBD2|TRBJ2-1
CASSPTLAGVVEQFF
TGTGCCAGCAGCCCCACTCTAGCGGGAGTCGTCGAGCAGTTCTTC
>17|TRBV27|-|TRBD2|TRBJ2-3
CASSFRTLAGGSDTQYF
TGTGCCAGCAGTTTCCGAACACTAGCGGGAGGATCGGATACGCAGTATTTT
>16|TRBV6-5|-|TRBD2|TRBJ2-1
CASSYSRRGGDNEQFF
TGTGCCAGCAGTTACTCGCGGCGGGGGGGTGACAATGAGCAGTTCTTC
>13|TRBV30|-|TRBD1|TRBJ2-7
CAWSGQGAGEQYF
TGTGCCTGGAGCGGACAGGGGGCTGGGGAGCAGTACTTC
>13|TRBV7-3|-|TRBD1|TRBJ1-1
CASSPGGSTEAFF
TGTGCCAGCAGCCCAGGGGGGAGCACTGAAGCTTTCTTT
>15|TRBV30|-|-|TRBJ2-2
CAWSVFWQNTGELFF
TGTGCCTGGAGTGTATTTTGGCAGAACACCGGGGAGCTGTTTTTT
>14|TRBV29-1|few|-|TRBJ1-3
CSVEDPGSGNTIYF
TGCAGCGTTGAAGATCCGGGCTCTGGAAACACCATATATTTT
>15|TRBV27|-|-|TRBJ1-4
CASSLLGALNEKLFF
TGTGCCAGCAGTTTATTGGGGGCCCTCAATGAAAAACTGTTTTTT
>15|TRBV6-5|-|-|TRBJ2-7
CASSSPLNRPGEQYF
TGTGCCAGCAGTTCCCCCCTGAACAGGCCGGGCGAGCAGTACTTC
>15|TRBV29-1|-|TRBD1|TRBJ1-2
CSVILGTGTLSGYTF
TGCAGCGTTATTTTGGGGACAGGGACCTTAAGTGGCTACACCTTC
>13|TRBV27|-|-|TRBJ2-7
CASSYGRGTEQYF
TGTGCCAGCAGTTACGGTCGGGGGACCGAGCAGTACTTC
>17|TRBV5-4|-|TRBD1|TRBJ1-1
CASSLARQGPRHTEAFF
TGTGCCAGCAGCTTAGCCCGACAGGGCCCGCGGCACACTGAAGCTTTCTTT
>14|TRBV4-1|-|-|TRBJ2-7
CASSQARLGSEQYF
TGCGCCAGCAGCCAAGCACGCCTAGGCTCCGAGCAGTACTTC
>18|TRBV6-4|-|TRBD1|TRBJ2-6
CASSDVGDRGLGANVLTF
TGTGCCAGCAGTGACGTGGGGGACAGGGGTCTCGGGGCCAACGTCCTGACTTTC
>12|TRBV12-5|-|-|TRBJ2-2
CASGLGSTELFF
TGTGCTAGTGGTTTGGGAAGCACCGAGCTGTTTTTT
>13|TRBV10-1|-|-|TRBJ2-5
CASSGGPRETQYF
TGCGCCAGCAGTGGTGGCCCCCGAGAGACCCAGTACTTC
>19|TRBV7-6|few|TRBD2|TRBJ2-7
CASSSLTRTSGSYVHEQYF
TGTGCCAGCAGCTCCCTCACAAGGACTAGCGGATCGTACGTCCACGAGCAGTACTTC